This TCR beta chain was captured by sequencing in a study of CD8+ T cells in alopecia areata. Study at large: Twice a day, 5 to 10 mg of oral tofacitinib was administered to treated patients. Study-wide results and limits: Scalp and blood samples kept many expanded lesional clones throughout tofacitinib.

V was trimmed by 0 bases and J by 3 bases, leaving 9 bases between them. Germline V CDR1 and CDR2: SGDLS, YYNGEE. The CDR3 extends over 14 amino acids. Regarding treatment: oral pan-JAK inhibitor, 5-10 mg twice daily. Alopecia areata patients provided lesional scalp punch biopsies and peripheral blood, both collected for the study. Concerning this clone: Its specificity is unknown.

cDNA prepared by RNA extraction and subsequent reverse transcription served as the template for sequencing. The repertoire was sequenced with immunoSEQ multiplex PCR; TCRdb's copy has only in-frame clones and lacks some. The repertoire holds about 260,000 clones, with 50% to 75% as singletons. Sequencing used CD4+ T cells sorted from blood, obtained at week 52, from a patient treated with tofacitinib. The rearrangement uses TRBV9 and TRBJ1-2; D gene uncertain. This TCR was recovered from a human donor with alopecia areata. CDR3 loop: CASSVALADYGYTF. The CDR3 DNA reads TGTGCCAGCAGCGTAGCTCTTGCAGACTATGGCTACACCTTC.